This entry lists 10 T cell receptor beta chains sequenced from one sample in a study of blood T cell repertoires in COVID-19 (dated by TCRdb to about 2020). The library came from the immunoSEQ multiplex PCR assay. This immuneACCESS table, as held by TCRdb, lists in-frame sequences with V and J called but not all clones. Of the missing ones, under half trace to an unresolved V gene in checked studies; the others have no known cause. In all, the sample holds nearly 110,000 clones, and around 90% of those were seen once. The ten largest clones add up to roughly 1.2% of the sample. The sequenced sample was peripheral blood. Receptors originate from a woman under 40 with acute or convalescent COVID-19.

The V gene is TRBV28, the J gene TRBJ2-5; 9 positions agree with TRBD2. J gave up 5 bases and V 7 bases, and 14 bases lay outside the gene matches. This CDR3 has 16 residues. Germline lookup yields CDR1 MDHEN and CDR2 SYDVKM. The CDR3 nucleotides are TGTGCCAGCACCCCAAGTGGAGCGGGGGGCAGGGAGACCCAGTACTTC. As protein: CASTPSGAGGRETQYF. Combining the CDR3 with reference TRBV28 and TRBJ2-5 gives the whole variable domain DVKVTQSSRYLVKRTGEKVFLECVQDMDHENMFWYRQDPGLGLRLIYFSYDVKMKEKGDIPEGYSVSREKKERFSLILESASTNQTSMYLCASTPSGAGGRETQYFGPGTRLLVL.

This clone turned up a few times. DNA for the CDR3: TGTGCCAGCAGTTACGATCGACAGAATAATCAGCCCCAGCATTTT. Translation gives CASSYDRQNNQPQHF. This rearrangement joins TRBV6-2 or TRBV6-3 to TRBJ1-5; weak D call: TRBD1 (5 bases). The germline V gene has CDR1 MNHEY and CDR2 SVGEGT. This CDR3 contains 15 residues. V was shortened by 2 bases and J by 4 bases, with 12 bases between the two germline ends.

This chain connects TRBV6-6 to TRBJ2-3, with 11 nucleotides matching TRBD2. There are 14 residues in the CDR3. Trimming cost V 6 bases and J 4 bases; bases outside gene matches: 3. The germline CDR1 and CDR2 sequences are MNHNY and SVGAGI (reference sequence). The CDR3 region is CASRISGRADTQYF. The CDR3 region has the DNA TGTGCCAGCAGAATTAGCGGGAGGGCAGATACGCAGTATTTT.

J is TRBJ1-1 and V is TRBV2; 10 nucleotides match TRBD1. The germline V gene has CDR1 SNHLY and CDR2 FYNNEI. The CDR3 has 13 residues. V was pared by 7 bases and J by 9 bases, with 8 bases of the junction left unmatched. CDR3 sequence (DNA): TGTGCCAGCAAATCGACAGGGGGCCCAAAAGCTTTCTTT. It specifies CASKSTGGPKAFF.

This clone was detected once. V usage is TRBV5-6 and J usage is TRBJ2-3, with TRBD2 identical over 11 bases. In germline, CDR1 is SGHDT, CDR2 YYEEEE. V trimming: 4 bases; J trimming: 2 bases; junction bases outside the gene matches: 6. The CDR3 loop spans 16 amino acids. The CDR3 region is CASSRLAGPHTDTQYF. CDR3 nucleotide sequence: TGTGCCAGCAGCAGACTAGCGGGGCCACACACAGATACGCAGTATTTT.

The V call is TRBV12-3 or TRBV12-4, the J call TRBJ2-2, with unresolved D. The V end was cut by 5 bases, the J end by 7 bases, with 8 bases between. The CDR3 sequence is 12 residues long. CDR3 nucleotide sequence: TGTGCCAGCAGTCCTGTCAGCGGGGAGCTGTTTTTT. Translating gives CASSPVSGELFF.

The J gene is TRBJ1-2, the V gene TRBV9; D gene uncertain. Germline V CDR1 and CDR2: SGDLS, YYNGEE. V dropped 4 bases and J dropped 0 bases, with 16 bases sitting between them. CDR3 length: 16 amino acids. The CDR3 DNA reads TGTGCCAGCAGCCCGGGTTTGGGTTTAGCTAACTATGGCTACACCTTC. This gives the protein CASSPGLGLANYGYTF. Full variable domain (rest looked up from reference TRBV9 and TRBJ1-2): DSGVTQTPKHLITATGQRVTLRCSPRSGDLSVYWYQQSLDQGLQFLIQYYNGEERAKGNILERFSAQQFPDLHSELNLSSLELGDSALYFCASSPGLGLANYGYTFGSGTRLTVV.

J is TRBJ2-2 and V is TRBV6-5, with 8 nucleotides matching TRBD1. The CDR3 extends over 15 amino acids. Unmatched junction bases numbered 5, after V lost 4 bases and J lost 4 bases. Per the germline V gene, CDR1 is MNHEY and CDR2 is SVGAGI. CDR3 amino acids: CASSFTTGVTGELFF. For the CDR3, the DNA is TGTGCCAGCAGTTTCACGACAGGGGTCACCGGGGAGCTGTTTTTT.

V and J are TRBV4-2 and TRBJ1-1; TRBD1 aligns across 9 bases. Germline assignment: CDR1 LGHNA and CDR2 YNFKEQ. The ends lost 3 bases at V and 6 bases at J; junction bases unmatched: 11. The CDR3 spans 16 residues. The CDR3 loop is CASSHAPGTGLPEAFF. The CDR3 DNA is TGTGCCAGCAGCCACGCTCCCGGGACAGGGTTACCTGAAGCTTTCTTT.

V and J are TRBV7-2 and TRBJ2-7, with D tentatively TRBD2 (6 bases). V shed 5 bases and J shed 3 bases, with 17 bases lying between them. The length of the CDR3 is 15 residues. The germline V gene encodes CDR1 SGHTA and CDR2 FQGNSA. CDR3 nucleotide sequence: TGTGCCAGCAGCCCGTCCCCTACCGGGGGCTACGAGCAGTACTTC. It yields the protein CASSPSPTGGYEQYF.